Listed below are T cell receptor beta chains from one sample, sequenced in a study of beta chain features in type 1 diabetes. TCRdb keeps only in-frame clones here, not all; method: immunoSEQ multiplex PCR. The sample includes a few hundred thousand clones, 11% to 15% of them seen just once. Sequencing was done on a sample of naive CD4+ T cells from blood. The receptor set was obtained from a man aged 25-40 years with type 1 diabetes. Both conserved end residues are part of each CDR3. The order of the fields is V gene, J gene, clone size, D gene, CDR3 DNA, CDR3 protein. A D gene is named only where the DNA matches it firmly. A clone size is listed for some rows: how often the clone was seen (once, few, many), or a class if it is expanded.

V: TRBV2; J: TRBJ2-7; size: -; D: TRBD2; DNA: TGTGCCAGCAGTGCCGGACTAGCGGGAGTCTACGAGCAGTACTTC; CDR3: CASSAGLAGVYEQYF
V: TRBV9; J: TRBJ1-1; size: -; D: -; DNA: TGTGCCAGCAGCGTAGGGGGGGGTGGCACTGAAGCTTTCTTT; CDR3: CASSVGGGGTEAFF
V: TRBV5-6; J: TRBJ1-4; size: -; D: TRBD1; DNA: TGTGCCAGCAGCTTACAGGGGGCGGAAAAACTGTTTTTT; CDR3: CASSLQGAEKLFF
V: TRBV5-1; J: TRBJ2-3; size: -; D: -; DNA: TGCGCCAGCAGCTTGGCCCAGGGAATAACAGATACGCAGTATTTT; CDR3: CASSLAQGITDTQYF
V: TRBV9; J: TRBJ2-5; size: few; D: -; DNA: TGTGCCAGCAGCGTAGACGGGGGTGGGTGGATGGAGACCCAGTACTTC; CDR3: CASSVDGGGWMETQYF
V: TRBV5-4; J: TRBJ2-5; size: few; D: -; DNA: TGTGCCAGCAGCCCACCGGGAGAGACCCAGTACTTC; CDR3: CASSPPGETQYF
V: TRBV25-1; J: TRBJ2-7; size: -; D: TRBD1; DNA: TGTGCCAGCAGAAGGACAGGGGGCTACGAGCAGTACTTC; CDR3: CASRRTGGYEQYF
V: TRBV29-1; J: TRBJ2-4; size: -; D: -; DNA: TGCAGCGTTCGCCTGCAGCGACTGACCGCTGACCTAGCCAAAAACATTCAGTACTTC; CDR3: CSVRLQRLTADLAKNIQYF
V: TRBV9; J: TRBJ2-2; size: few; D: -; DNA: TGTGCCAGCAGCGTAGTCGGAGACACCGGGGAGCTGTTTTTT; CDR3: CASSVVGDTGELFF
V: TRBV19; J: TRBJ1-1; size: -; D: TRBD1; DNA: TGTGCCAGTAGTGCCAGGGGGCTGGGGACTGAAGCTTTCTTT; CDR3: CASSARGLGTEAFF
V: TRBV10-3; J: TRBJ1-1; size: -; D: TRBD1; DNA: TGTGCCATCAGTGTACGGGACAGGGAGGTGAACACTGAAGCTTTCTTT; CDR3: CAISVRDREVNTEAFF
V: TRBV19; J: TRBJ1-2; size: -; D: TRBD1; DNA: TGTGCCAGTAGTATAGGTACAGGGGGACTTGGCTACACCTTC; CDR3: CASSIGTGGLGYTF
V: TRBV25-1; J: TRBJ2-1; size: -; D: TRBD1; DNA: TGTGCCAGCATCTCCCCTGCAGGGGGCACCTACAATGAGCAGTTCTTC; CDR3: CASISPAGGTYNEQFF
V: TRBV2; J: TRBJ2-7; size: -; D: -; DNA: TGTGCCAGCAGTTTGGGCGGGTACGAGCAGTACTTC; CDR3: CASSLGGYEQYF
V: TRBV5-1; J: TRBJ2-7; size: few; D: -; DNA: TGCGCCAGCAGCTTGGACCGGGACTCTTACGAGCAGTACTTC; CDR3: CASSLDRDSYEQYF